This TCR beta chain was recorded in a study of T cells in Graves' hyperthyroidism and ophthalmopathy. The study, taken as a whole, reports: In validation, the model predicted ophthalmopathy. These predictions came a median approximately 6.5 months before onset.

This clonotype was seen at least ten times. Its antigen is unidentified. The CDR3 runs to 15 residues. The ends were cut back, 5 bases at V and 4 bases at J, with 17 bases in the middle. CDR1 and CDR2 (germline): MNHNS, SASEGT. Template material for amplifying TCR beta CDR3 regions consisted of RNA transcripts. The study used the HTBI primer set for a first-round RT-PCR of the TCR CDR3. One entry per CDR3 protein, called by TCRdb with MiXCR from the multiplex PCR reads. The top ten clones hold 35% to 50% of a sample with approximately 400,000 distinct CDR3 sequences, around a sixth of them seen once. Sequenced: blood. The clonotype originates from a man younger than 35 with Graves' ophthalmopathy. This chain joins TRBV6-1 and TRBJ1-2, with TRBD1 as a possible D gene (5 bases). This CDR3 is CASSYSGALGYGYTF. DNA of the CDR3: TGTGCCAGCAGTTACAGCGGGGCTCTGGGCTATGGCTACACCTTC.